This T cell receptor beta chain was obtained from a study of blood T cell repertoires in COVID-19. Across the whole study: The origin of the acute and convalescent COVID-19 samples was the United States, Italy and Spain. PBMCs, B-cell-depleted T cells, or T cells were the source of the cDNA or gDNA that made up the material.

Followed longitudinally, the Seattle patients had been enrolled during active infection. This clone was counted a single time. The V end lost 2 bases, the J end lost 4 bases, and 10 bases lay between the germline ends. CDR1 and CDR2 (germline): MGHRA, YSYEKL. The CDR3 is made up of 14 amino acids. Per the original methods: Reference gene primer amplification yielded estimated nucleated cell counts. The protocol was immunoSEQ multiplex PCR, while the TCRdb copy is restricted to in-frame clones and leaves out a portion. V and J calls and clone size are those listed in that table; D and trimming were worked out from the DNA. Of more than 150,000 clones listed, roughly 76% are singletons.

The sequencing sample was made of peripheral blood. The V call is TRBV4-1, the J call TRBJ2-3, with D possibly TRBD1 on 6 matching bases. The receptor's source is an elderly woman with COVID-19, enrolled during active disease. The CDR3 DNA sequence: TGCGCCAGCAGCCAACAGGGGTGGGCAGATACGCAGTATTTT. Protein: CASSQQGWADTQYF.